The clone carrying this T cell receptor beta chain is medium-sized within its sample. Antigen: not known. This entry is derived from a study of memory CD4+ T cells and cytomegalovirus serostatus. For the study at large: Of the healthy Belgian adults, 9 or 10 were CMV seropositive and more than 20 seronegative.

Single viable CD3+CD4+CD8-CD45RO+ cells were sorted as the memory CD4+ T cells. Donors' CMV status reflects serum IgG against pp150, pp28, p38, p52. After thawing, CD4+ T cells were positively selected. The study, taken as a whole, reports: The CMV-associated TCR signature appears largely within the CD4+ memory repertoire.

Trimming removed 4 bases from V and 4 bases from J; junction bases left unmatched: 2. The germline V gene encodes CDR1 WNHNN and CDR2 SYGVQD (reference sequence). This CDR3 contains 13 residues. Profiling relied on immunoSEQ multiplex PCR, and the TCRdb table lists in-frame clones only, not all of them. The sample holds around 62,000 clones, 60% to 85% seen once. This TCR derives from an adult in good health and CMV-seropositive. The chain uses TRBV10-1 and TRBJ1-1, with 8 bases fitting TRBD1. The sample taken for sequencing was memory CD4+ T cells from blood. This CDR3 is CASSGTGSTEAFF. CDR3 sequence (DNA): TGCGCCAGCAGTGGGACAGGGTCCACTGAAGCTTTCTTT.